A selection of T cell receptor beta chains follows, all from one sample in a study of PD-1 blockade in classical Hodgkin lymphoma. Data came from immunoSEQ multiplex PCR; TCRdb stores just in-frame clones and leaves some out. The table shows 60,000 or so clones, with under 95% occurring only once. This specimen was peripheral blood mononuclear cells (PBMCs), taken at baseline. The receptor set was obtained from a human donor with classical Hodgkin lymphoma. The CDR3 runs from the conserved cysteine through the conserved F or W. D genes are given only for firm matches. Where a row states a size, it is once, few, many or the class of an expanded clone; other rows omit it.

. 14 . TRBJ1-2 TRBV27 CASSRGAPNYGYTF TGTGCCAGCAGTCGAGGGGCCCCTAACTATGGCTACACCTTC
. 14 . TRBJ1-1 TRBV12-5 CASGLPGDGTEAFF TGTGCTAGTGGTTTGCCGGGGGACGGAACCGAAGCTTTCTTT
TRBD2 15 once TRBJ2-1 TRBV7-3 CASSLLAGVTHEQFF TGTGCCAGCAGCTTACTAGCGGGAGTAACCCATGAGCAGTTCTTC
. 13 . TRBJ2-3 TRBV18 CASSPQGVDTQYF TGTGCCAGCTCACCACAGGGGGTAGATACGCAGTATTTT
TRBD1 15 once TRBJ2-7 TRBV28 CASSKEPGQNYEQYF TGTGCCAGCAGTAAGGAACCGGGACAGAATTACGAGCAGTACTTC
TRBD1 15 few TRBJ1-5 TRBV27 CASSLSGQGNQPQHF TGTGCCAGCAGTTTATCGGGACAGGGGAATCAGCCCCAGCATTTT
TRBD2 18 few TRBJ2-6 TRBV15 CATSREGGSPSGANVLTF TGTGCCACCAGCAGAGAGGGGGGGAGCCCCTCTGGGGCCAACGTCCTGACTTTC
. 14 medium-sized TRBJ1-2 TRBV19 CASSIGGGTYGYTF TGTGCCAGTAGTATCGGCGGCGGGACCTATGGCTACACCTTC
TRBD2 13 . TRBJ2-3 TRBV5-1 CASSLAGIDTQYF TGCGCCAGCAGTTTAGCGGGGATAGATACGCAGTATTTT
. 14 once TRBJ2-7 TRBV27 CASSMLRTKEEQYF TGTGCCAGCAGTATGTTACGGACTAAAGAGGAGCAGTACTTC
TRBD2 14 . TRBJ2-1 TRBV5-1 CASQIAGAYNEQFF TGCGCCAGTCAAATAGCGGGTGCCTACAATGAGCAGTTCTTC
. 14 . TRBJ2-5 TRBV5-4 CASSLALVGETQYF TGTGCCAGCAGCTTGGCCCTAGTAGGAGAGACCCAGTACTTC
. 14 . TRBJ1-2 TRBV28 CASSIPGGLNGYTF TGTGCCAGCAGTATTCCGGGAGGGCTCAATGGCTACACCTTC
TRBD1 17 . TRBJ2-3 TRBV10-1 CASSELWTGESTDTQYF TGCGCCAGCAGTGAGTTGTGGACAGGGGAGAGCACAGATACGCAGTATTTT
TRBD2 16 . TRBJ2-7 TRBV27 CASSLSPSGLSYEQYF TGTGCCAGCAGTTTATCTCCTAGCGGACTCTCCTACGAGCAGTACTTC
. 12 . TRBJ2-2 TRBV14 CASSRYTGELFF TGTGCCAGCAGCCGTTACACCGGGGAGCTGTTTTTT
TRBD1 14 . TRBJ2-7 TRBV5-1 CASSTTGGSYEQYF TGCGCCAGCAGCACGACAGGGGGCTCCTACGAGCAGTACTTC
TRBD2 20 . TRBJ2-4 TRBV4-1 CASSQDWGLAGELAKNIQYF TGCGCCAGCAGCCAAGATTGGGGACTAGCGGGGGAACTAGCCAAAAACATTCAGTACTTC
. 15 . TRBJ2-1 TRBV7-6 CASSLTGTPYNEQFF TGTGCCAGCAGCTTGACCGGGACCCCCTACAATGAGCAGTTCTTC
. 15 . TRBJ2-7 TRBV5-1 CASSLRGQPLGEQYF TGCGCCAGCAGCTTGCGGGGCCAGCCCCTAGGCGAGCAGTACTTC
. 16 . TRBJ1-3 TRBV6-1 CASSEADAGVTNTIYF TGTGCCAGCAGTGAAGCGGATGCAGGGGTTACGAACACCATATATTTT
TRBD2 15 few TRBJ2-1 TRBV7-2 CASSSLAGVGNEQFF TGTGCCAGCAGCTCCCTAGCGGGAGTGGGGAATGAGCAGTTCTTC
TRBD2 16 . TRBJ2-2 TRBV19 CASSKIAGGNTGELFF TGTGCCAGTAGCAAGATAGCGGGGGGGAACACCGGGGAGCTGTTTTTT
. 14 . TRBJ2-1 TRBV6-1 CASSAMGRGYEQFF TGTGCCAGCAGTGCGATGGGCCGGGGATATGAGCAGTTCTTC
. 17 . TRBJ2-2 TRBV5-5 CASSLRASGVNPGELFF TGTGCCAGCAGCTTGAGGGCTAGTGGGGTAAACCCCGGGGAGCTGTTTTTT
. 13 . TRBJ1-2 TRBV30 CAWSYGHYYGYTF TGTGCCTGGAGCTACGGGCACTACTATGGCTACACCTTC
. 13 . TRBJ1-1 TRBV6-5 CASSYAGSTEAFF TGTGCCAGCAGTTATGCAGGTTCCACTGAAGCTTTCTTT
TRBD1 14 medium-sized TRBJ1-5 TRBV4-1 CASSPVGGHQPQHF TGCGCCAGCAGCCCCGTAGGGGGCCATCAGCCCCAGCATTTT
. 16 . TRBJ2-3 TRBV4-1 CASSQGYRGGADTQYF TGCGCCAGCAGCCAAGGGTACAGGGGAGGGGCAGATACGCAGTATTTT
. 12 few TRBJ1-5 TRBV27 CASSAYNQPQHF TGTGCCAGCAGTGCCTACAATCAGCCCCAGCATTTT
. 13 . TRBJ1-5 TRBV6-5 CASSTGSNQPQHF TGTGCCAGCAGTACAGGGTCCAATCAGCCCCAGCATTTT
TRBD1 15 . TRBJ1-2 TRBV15 CATPSQTGTGNGYTF TGTGCCACCCCATCTCAAACCGGGACAGGGAATGGCTACACCTTC
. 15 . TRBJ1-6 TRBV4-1 CASSQVGTVNSPLHF TGCGCCAGCAGCCAAGTAGGGACGGTTAATTCACCCCTCCACTTT
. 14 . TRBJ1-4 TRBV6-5 CASSYSGYSEKLFF TGTGCCAGCAGTTACTCGGGGTATAGTGAAAAACTGTTTTTT
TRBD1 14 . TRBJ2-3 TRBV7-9 CAVVGTGSPDTQYF TGTGCCGTGGTCGGGACAGGGTCACCGGATACGCAGTATTTT
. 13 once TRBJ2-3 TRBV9 CASSAFSSSTQYF TGTGCCAGCAGCGCGTTTTCCTCGAGCACGCAGTATTTT
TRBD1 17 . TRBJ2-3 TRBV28 CASSSQAGQGAGDTQYF TGTGCCAGCAGTTCGCAAGCGGGACAGGGGGCAGGTGATACGCAGTATTTT